This is a list of T cell receptor beta chains from one sample in a study. TCRdb independently ran MiXCR on the 5' RACE reads; one entry per CDR3 protein. The data contain tens of thousands of distinct CDR3 sequences, 26% of them singletons. The specimen was tumor-infiltrating Tregs sorted from the breast tumor. These receptors all stem from a female donor with breast cancer. CDR3s include the opening cysteine and the closing phenylalanine or tryptophan. Fields, in order: V gene, D gene, clone size, J gene, CDR3 DNA, CDR3 protein. D genes are given only for firm matches. Part of the rows lack a size; the others show once, few, many or a class for expanded clones.

TRBV12-3/TRBV12-4	TRBD2	many	TRBJ2-1	TGTGCCAGCAGTCCCTGGGGGACTACAAGCAGGGATGAGCAGTTCTTC	CASSPWGTTSRDEQFF
TRBV20-1	TRBD2	.	TRBJ2-1	TGCAGTGCCAGTCAAGTAGCGGGAGGGCCTTCTAGTGAGCAGTTCTTC	CSASQVAGGPSSEQFF
TRBV9	TRBD2	many	TRBJ2-1	TGTGCCAGCAGCGTTAGTGGCGGGGGGAATAATTTGAATGAGCAGTTCTTC	CASSVSGGGNNLNEQFF
TRBV6-1	.	.	TRBJ1-4	TGTGCCAGCAGCGGGGGGCCAACTAATGAAAAACTGTTTTTT	CASSGGPTNEKLFF
TRBV5-1	.	few	TRBJ2-1	TGCGCCAGCAGCTTAGGTTTGGGAGGTGCTCGGAACAATGAGCAGTTCTTC	CASSLGLGGARNNEQFF
TRBV20-1	.	.	TRBJ2-2	TGCAGTGCTAGCGCCCCTTCGAACACCGGGGAGCTGTTTTTT	CSASAPSNTGELFF
TRBV7-6	TRBD2	few	TRBJ2-2	TGTGCCAGCAGCTTAGTCGTAGCGGGAGAAGCCGGGGAGCTGTTTTTT	CASSLVVAGEAGELFF
TRBV5-1	.	many	TRBJ2-1	TGCGCCAGCAGTTCACGGGGAGAGCACAATGAGCAGTTCTTC	CASSSRGEHNEQFF
TRBV7-9	.	.	TRBJ2-7	TGTGCCAGCAGCTCGTACCAAGGAACCTACGAGCAGTACTTC	CASSSYQGTYEQYF
TRBV10-3	.	few	TRBJ2-7	TGTGCCATCAGTAACACAAGAAGCTCCTACGAGCAGTACTTC	CAISNTRSSYEQYF
TRBV4-1	.	many	TRBJ2-5	TGCGCCAGCAGCCAAGATTACAGATTCGAGAAGACCCAGTACTTC	CASSQDYRFEKTQYF
TRBV5-1	TRBD1	few	TRBJ2-2	TGCGCCAGCAGCCCCGGGCCGGGACAGGGGGACACCGGGGAGCTGTTTTTT	CASSPGPGQGDTGELFF
TRBV6-1	.	.	TRBJ2-1	TGTGCCAGCAGTGTGACCAGGGACAATGAGCAGTTCTTC	CASSVTRDNEQFF
TRBV4-2	TRBD2	many	TRBJ2-3	TGTGCCAGCAGCCAAGTAGGCCAGGGAGGGCATACGCAGTATTTT	CASSQVGQGGHTQYF
TRBV20-1	TRBD1	.	TRBJ2-1	TGCAGTGCTCGGGACAGCCGACGGTACAATGAGCAGTTCTTC	CSARDSRRYNEQFF
TRBV7-9	TRBD2	few	TRBJ2-1	TGTGCCAGCAGCTTATGGCCTAGCGGAGGTAATGAGCAGTTCTTC	CASSLWPSGGNEQFF
TRBV4-1	.	.	TRBJ2-6	TGCGCCAGCAGCCAAGAGGTCCCAGAGATATCTTCTGGGGCCAACGTCCTGACTTTC	CASSQEVPEISSGANVLTF
TRBV12-3/TRBV12-4	.	many	TRBJ1-5	TGTGCCAGCACCTCAGCCCCCGGACCCCAGCATTTT	CASTSAPGPQHF
TRBV20-1	TRBD1	.	TRBJ2-3	TGCAGTGCTAGGACAGGGCCAGATACGCAGTATTTT	CSARTGPDTQYF
TRBV12-3/TRBV12-4	.	.	TRBJ1-1	TGTGCCAGCAGGAAAATGACGGATAACACTGAAGCTTTCTTT	CASRKMTDNTEAFF
TRBV28	.	.	TRBJ1-3	TGTGCCAGCAGTTTAGTAGTTGGATCCTCTGGAAACACCATATATTTT	CASSLVVGSSGNTIYF
TRBV25-1	.	many	TRBJ2-1	TGTGCCAGCAGTGAATATAGGGGCAGGGGAGGCAATGAGCAGTTCTTC	CASSEYRGRGGNEQFF